This TCR beta chain was retrieved from a study of blood T cell repertoires in COVID-19. Study information: From T cells, B-cell-depleted T cells, or PBMCs came the material, which was cDNA or gDNA.

CDR1 and CDR2 (germline): MDHEN, SYDVKM. J gave up 6 bases and V 5 bases, and 8 bases lay outside the gene matches. The CDR3 extends over 16 amino acids. Sequencing was performed with immunoSEQ multiplex PCR; in TCRdb, only in-frame clones are kept and a portion is missing. The sample carries around 76,000 clones, roughly 80% recorded once. Seattle patients were enrolled while actively infected and followed longitudinally. This sequence joins TRBV28 and TRBJ2-1, with 12 bases that match TRBD2. The receptor's source is a young man with COVID-19, enrolled during active disease. Input material: peripheral blood. In nucleotides, the CDR3 is TGTGCCAGCAGTGATCTAGCGGGAGGGATGAGCAATGAGCAGTTCTTC. This codes for CASSDLAGGMSNEQFF. The whole variable domain, remainder taken from reference TRBV28 and TRBJ2-1, is DVKVTQSSRYLVKRTGEKVFLECVQDMDHENMFWYRQDPGLGLRLIYFSYDVKMKEKGDIPEGYSVSREKKERFSLILESASTNQTSMYLCASSDLAGGMSNEQFFGPGTRLTVL.